This T cell receptor (beta chain) was retrieved from a study of blood T cells in healthy people across ages. General study results and limits: Estimates of total diversity, which came from one million sequenced T cells, were considered to be underestimates.

A second PCR of about 7 to 11 cycles used a sample-barcoded 5' primer and a J-beta primer mix. A template-switch adaptor with 12 random nucleotides tagged each cDNA molecule. Any given sample supplied a minimum of 2.5 million CDR3-containing paired-end reads. MiXCR, run by TCRdb on the 5' RACE reads, gives a single entry per CDR3 protein. This table has roughly 2 million distinct CDR3 sequences, around half appearing once. This clonotype has only a few counts. Its matching antigen is unknown. Germline assignment: CDR1 MNHEY and CDR2 SVGEGT. This CDR3 spans 16 amino acids. Healthy individuals of Caucasian origin from Russia, aged about 6 to 100, served as donors.

The chain recombines TRBV6-2 or TRBV6-3 with TRBJ2-4; the D gene could be TRBD1 or TRBD2 (5 bases each). Judging by the DNA end, TRBJ2-7 fits better; the J call may be wrong. This sequence originates from a woman in her thirties or forties in good health. The source material was blood. The CDR3 spells CASSPPRDAVTYEQYF. CDR3 bases: TGTGCCAGCAGTCCTCCCCGGGACGCAGTAACCTACGAGCAGTACTTC.